This TCR beta chain derives from a study of CD8 T cells in ankylosing spondylitis. As regards this clonotype: The antigen remains undetermined.

MiXCR, run by TCRdb on the 5' RACE reads, gives a single entry per CDR3 protein. The repertoire holds some 37,000 distinct CDR3 sequences, with 15% to 20% as singletons. The germline V and J ends were trimmed by 4 bases and 4 bases, with 10 bases remaining between them. Germline CDR1 reads SQVTM; CDR2 reads ANQGSEA. The CDR3 is 13 amino acids. Study observations and caveats: CD8+ by phenotype, disease-linked clones were relatively rare in peripheral blood.

The chain employs TRBV29-1 and TRBJ2-2; D gene uncertain. This TCR derives from a male donor with ankylosing spondylitis or in good health (not recorded which). The source material was blood. CDR3 DNA sequence: TGCAGCGTTGCGATTTCTAGCACCGGGGAGCTGTTTTTT. It is translated as CSVAISSTGELFF.